This entry lists 19 T cell receptor beta chains sequenced from one sample in a study of PD-L1 blockade in urothelial cancer. Time point described: peripheral blood 6 weeks after treatment start. Only in-frame clones appear in the TCRdb table, and some are missing; sequencing was by immunoSEQ multiplex PCR. The sample yields over 70,000 clones, 75% to 90% seen once. The sequencing here drew on PBMCs, taken around atezolizumab (anti-PD-L1) treatment. All receptors come from a man aged 65 to 79 with urothelial cancer.

This sequence joins TRBV11-2 and TRBJ2-1; a weak D match, TRBD2 (6 bases). CDR1 and CDR2 from the germline V gene are SGHAT and FQNNGV. Trimming pared 5 bases from V and 2 bases from J, leaving 10 bases between. This CDR3 has 14 amino acids. The CDR3 nucleotides are TGTGCCAGCAGCCAACCGGGAGCCTACAATGAGCAGTTCTTC. Amino acid sequence: CASSQPGAYNEQFF.

This chain links TRBV5-1 with TRBJ2-7; no definite D call. V was clipped by 0 bases and J by 2 bases, with 9 bases between them. From germline, CDR1 is SGHRS and CDR2 YFSETQ. The CDR3 length is 14 residues. CDR3 DNA: TGCGCCAGCAGCTTGGCCGGTAGTGCCTACGAGCAGTACTTC. This gives the protein CASSLAGSAYEQYF.

V and J are TRBV27 and TRBJ2-3, with a weak D call TRBD1 (6 bases). The CDR3 is 17 residues long. V was pared by 5 bases and J by 0 bases, with 18 bases between. CDR1 MNHEY and CDR2 SMNVEV come from the germline V gene (reference sequence). The CDR3 is CASSPGTLFSSTDTQYF. CDR3 coding DNA: TGTGCCAGCAGTCCCGGGACACTTTTCTCTAGCACAGATACGCAGTATTTT.

This chain uses TRBV7-6 with TRBJ2-7, with 8 bases identical to TRBD1. The CDR3 spans 15 residues. Trimming at V came to 4 bases and at J to 6 bases, leaving 11 bases not matched to a gene. Germline V CDR1 and CDR2: SGHVS, FNYEAQ. CDR3 sequence: CASSSAGTGAFEQYF. CDR3 in DNA: TGTGCCAGCAGCTCCGCCGGGACAGGAGCTTTCGAGCAGTACTTC.

This clone was counted once. The chain couples TRBV7-2 to TRBJ1-2, with a possible D match to TRBD1 (5 bases). V was cut by 4 bases and J by 3 bases, with 15 bases left in between. CDR3 size: 15 residues. From germline, CDR1 is SGHTA and CDR2 FQGNSA. CDR3 in DNA: TGTGCCAGCAGCTCGCGAGCTCAGGGCCACTATGGCTACACCTTC. It translates to CASSSRAQGHYGYTF. Using reference TRBV7-2 and TRBJ1-2 for the parts outside the CDR3, the full variable domain is GAGVSQSPSNKVTEKGKDVELRCDPISGHTALYWYRQSLGQGLEFLIYFQGNSAPDKSGLPSDRFSAERTGGSVSTLTIQRTQQEDSAVYLCASSSRAQGHYGYTFGSGTRLTVV.

The chain uses TRBV9 and TRBJ2-7, with 10 bases aligning to TRBD2. V lost 0 bases, J lost 7 bases, and 7 bases stayed unmatched. This CDR3 contains 15 residues. The germline gives CDR1 SGDLS, CDR2 YYNGEE. CDR3 DNA: TGTGCCAGCAGCGTAGAAGCGGGAGGGATGGGAGAGCAGTACTTC. It translates to CASSVEAGGMGEQYF.

This chain uses TRBV4-2 with TRBJ1-4, with 7 nucleotides matching TRBD1. The germline V gene encodes CDR1 LGHNA and CDR2 YNFKEQ. V gave up 5 bases and J gave up 0 bases; unmatched junction bases: 6. The CDR3 is 16 residues long. The CDR3 nucleotides are TGTGCCAGCAGCGAGGCAGACAGGGCAACTAATGAAAAACTGTTTTTT. It encodes CASSEADRATNEKLFF.

J is TRBJ2-3 and V is TRBV7-2, with D tentatively TRBD2 (7 bases). The CDR3 is 15 residues long. V was pared by 5 bases and J by 1 base, with 13 bases between. The germline V gene has CDR1 SGHTA and CDR2 FQGNSA. In DNA form, the CDR3 reads TGTGCCAGCAGCCCTAAGGGGGGGGGCACAGATACGCAGTATTTT. Residues: CASSPKGGGTDTQYF.

The chain is built from TRBV19 and TRBJ2-7, with TRBD1 identical over 7 bases. This CDR3 is built from 15 residues. V was pared by 4 bases and J by 7 bases, with 13 bases of the junction left unmatched. Germline CDR1 LNHDA, CDR2 SQIVND (reference sequence). CDR3 DNA: TGTGCCAGTAGTAACCGGGACAGAACCAGGGGAGAGCAGTACTTC. It codes for CASSNRDRTRGEQYF. The whole variable domain, remainder taken from reference TRBV19 and TRBJ2-7, is DGGITQSPKYLFRKEGQNVTLSCEQNLNHDAMYWYRQDPGQGLRLIYYSQIVNDFQKGDIAEGYSVSREKKESFPLTVTSAQKNPTAFYLCASSNRDRTRGEQYFGPGTRLTVT.

The V and J genes are TRBV9 and TRBJ1-1, with 9 bases fitting TRBD1. In germline, CDR1 is SGDLS, CDR2 YYNGEE. Trimming cost V 8 bases and J 5 bases; bases outside gene matches: 13. The length of the CDR3 is 15 residues. The CDR3 reads CARPRDREENTEAFF. The DNA of the CDR3 is TGTGCCAGGCCCCGGGACAGGGAGGAAAATACTGAAGCTTTCTTT.

The sample holds one count of this clone. V gene TRBV7-9 combines with J gene TRBJ1-3, with TRBD1 as a possible D gene (6 bases). The V end lost 2 bases, the J end lost 4 bases, and 9 bases lay between the germline ends. Germline V gene data show CDR1 as SEHNR and CDR2 as FQNEAQ (reference sequence). This CDR3 comprises 14 residues. The CDR3, as DNA: TGTGCCAGCAGCTTAACAGGGAACGGAAACACCATATATTTT. It codes for CASSLTGNGNTIYF.

The chain has TRBV19 and TRBJ2-2; 11 nucleotides align to TRBD1. CDR1 is LNHDA, CDR2 SQIVND, per germline (reference sequence). The CDR3 is 15 amino acids. J lost 6 bases, V lost 5 bases, and 5 bases had no gene match. CDR3 sequence (DNA): TGTGCCAGTAGTCCCCGGGGACAGGGGGCCGGGGAGCTGTTTTTT. This codes for CASSPRGQGAGELFF. The variable domain in full, completed from reference TRBV19 and TRBJ2-2, reads DGGITQSPKYLFRKEGQNVTLSCEQNLNHDAMYWYRQDPGQGLRLIYYSQIVNDFQKGDIAEGYSVSREKKESFPLTVTSAQKNPTAFYLCASSPRGQGAGELFFGEGSRLTVL.

The chain combines TRBV5-4 with TRBJ1-3; 8 nucleotides align to TRBD1. Germline CDR1 SGHNT, CDR2 YYREEE (reference sequence). The CDR3 totals 14 residues. Trimming cost V 4 bases and J 8 bases; bases outside gene matches: 8. The CDR3 nucleotides are TGTGCCAGCAGCCTGGACAGGGTGGGAGACACCATATATTTT. It is translated as CASSLDRVGDTIYF.

The chain couples TRBV11-2 to TRBJ2-5; possibly TRBD1 for D (7 bases). CDR1 and CDR2 from the germline V gene are SGHAT and FQNNGV. V gave up 5 bases and J gave up 7 bases, with 20 bases separating them. The CDR3 extends over 15 amino acids. CDR3 in amino acids: CASSARTGGVGTQYF. The CDR3 DNA reads as TGTGCCAGCAGCGCCCGGACAGGCGGGGTTGGGACCCAGTACTTC.

The chain recombines TRBV2 with TRBJ2-4; D possibly corresponds to TRBD1 (6 bases). Germline V gene lookup returns CDR1 SNHLY and CDR2 FYNNEI. V was cut by 6 bases and J by 0 bases, with 9 bases left in between. The CDR3 has 14 residues. The CDR3 DNA sequence: TGTGCCAGCAGGGACAGTTCAGCCAAAAACATTCAGTACTTC. It translates to CASRDSSAKNIQYF. The full variable domain, its missing parts supplied by reference TRBV2 and TRBJ2-4, is EPEVTQTPSHQVTQMGQEVILRCVPISNHLYFYWYRQILGQKVEFLVSFYNNEISEKSEIFDDQFSVERPDGSNFTLKIRSTKLEDSAMYFCASRDSSAKNIQYFGAGTRLSVL.

The CDR3 DNA sequence: TGCGCCAGCAGCTTGGTACGGGGTTTTGGAAACACCATATATTTT. Protein product: CASSLVRGFGNTIYF. The chain combines TRBV5-1 with TRBJ1-3, with D hard to call. Trimming cost V 0 bases and J 3 bases, with 10 bases left between them. The V gene's germline CDR1 is SGHRS and CDR2 YFSETQ. The CDR3 is 15 residues long.

The rearrangement joins TRBV2 to TRBJ2-7; possibly TRBD2 for D (6 bases). Germline V gene sequence: CDR1 SNHLY, CDR2 FYNNEI. V was shortened by 7 bases and J by 2 bases, with 15 bases between the two germline ends. CDR3 length equals 14 residues. CDR3 sequence reads: CASMGLLVPYEQYF. The CDR3 DNA reads TGTGCCAGCATGGGACTGCTGGTTCCCTACGAGCAGTACTTC.

V and J are TRBV11-3 and TRBJ2-7; TRBD2 aligns across 7 bases. There are 15 residues in the CDR3. Germline V gives CDR1 SGHNT, CDR2 YENEEA. The ends lost 2 bases at V and 2 bases at J; junction bases unmatched: 6. CDR3 loop: CASSLLAGGPYEQYF. In DNA form, the CDR3 reads TGTGCCAGCAGCTTATTAGCGGGTGGACCCTACGAGCAGTACTTC.

The V call is TRBV5-4, the J call TRBJ2-6, with D perhaps TRBD1 (6 bases). This CDR3 region has 15 residues. V lost 4 bases and J lost 0, with 8 bases in between. From germline, CDR1 is SGHNT and CDR2 YYREEE (reference sequence). The CDR3 bases are TGTGCCAGCAGCGGGGACATCTCTGGGGCCAACGTCCTGACTTTC. It specifies CASSGDISGANVLTF.